Listed below are T cell receptor beta chains from one sample, sequenced in a study of T cell changes during pregnancy in multiple sclerosis. Generated by immunoSEQ multiplex PCR, the TCRdb table keeps only in-frame clones and is missing some. The sample holds some 71,000 clones, roughly 93% seen once. The source material was peripheral blood, sampled in the third trimester of pregnancy. These receptors were obtained from a female donor with multiple sclerosis, enrolled in a pregnancy study. Both conserved end residues are part of each CDR3. The D gene is left open where the match is weak. Not all rows give a size; the values are once, few, many and, for expanded clones, a class.

CDR3,DNA,D,J,V,size
CASSSGGSGPDTQYF,TGTGCCAGCAGCTCCGGGGGGTCTGGGCCAGATACGCAGTATTTT,TRBD2,TRBJ2-3,TRBV5-4,NA
CASSFIQGRNEKLFF,TGCGCCAGCAGTTTCATACAGGGGAGAAATGAAAAACTGTTTTTT,TRBD1,TRBJ1-4,TRBV4-3,NA
CASSFFADREYEQYF,TGTGCCAGCAGCTTCTTTGCGGACAGGGAATACGAGCAGTACTTC,TRBD1,TRBJ2-7,TRBV7-3,NA
CASSYGGGYSPLHF,TGTGCCAGCAGTTACGGCGGAGGCTATTCACCCCTCCACTTT,NA,TRBJ1-6,TRBV6-5,NA
CASGDFRSNQSQHF,TGTGCCAGCGGGGACTTTAGGAGCAATCAGTCCCAGCACTTT,NA,TRBJ1-5,TRBV6-4,NA
CASSLGGQGEKLFF,TGTGCCAGCAGTTTAGGGGGACAGGGGGAAAAACTGTTTTTT,TRBD1,TRBJ1-4,TRBV28,once
CAISVYSRNEQYF,TGTGCCATCAGTGTTTACAGTAGGAACGAGCAGTACTTC,NA,TRBJ2-7,TRBV10-3,NA
CASSPRVLREKLFF,TGCGCCAGCAGTCCCCGGGTTTTAAGGGAAAAACTGTTTTTT,NA,TRBJ1-4,TRBV23-1,NA
CASSGGQNYGYTF,TGCGCCAGCAGCGGGGGACAGAACTATGGCTACACCTTC,TRBD1,TRBJ1-2,TRBV5-1,NA
CASSGTSGPLDTQYF,TGTGCCAGCAGTGGGACTAGCGGGCCACTCGATACGCAGTATTTT,TRBD2,TRBJ2-3,TRBV2,NA
CASSSARGGGSDTQYF,TGTGCCAGTAGTTCAGCTCGGGGGGGAGGATCAGATACGCAGTATTTT,TRBD2,TRBJ2-3,TRBV19,NA
CASSYLGQGITPLHF,TGTGCCAGCAGTTACTTGGGACAGGGGATTACACCCCTCCACTTT,TRBD1,TRBJ1-6,TRBV6-6,NA
CASSLLTGNPGELFF,TGTGCCAGCAGCCTCTTGACAGGGAACCCCGGGGAGCTGTTTTTT,TRBD1,TRBJ2-2,TRBV7-2,NA
CASSPRLAGGQETQYF,TGTGCCAGCAGCCCAAGACTAGCGGGGGGCCAAGAGACCCAGTACTTC,TRBD2,TRBJ2-5,TRBV9,NA
CASSPTEGRFATNEKLFF,TGTGCCAGTAGTCCAACGGAGGGGAGATTTGCAACTAATGAAAAACTGTTTTTT,NA,TRBJ1-4,TRBV19,NA
CASSSYSSSYEQYF,TGTGCCAGCAGTTCCTATTCGAGCTCCTACGAGCAGTACTTC,NA,TRBJ2-7,TRBV6-5,NA
CASSPPRGGNSPLHF,TGTGCCAGCTCACCACCGCGTGGCGGGAATTCACCCCTCCACTTT,NA,TRBJ1-6,TRBV18,NA
CASSPRDFWNGYTF,TGTGCCAGCAGTCCTCGAGACTTTTGGAATGGCTACACCTTC,NA,TRBJ1-2,TRBV28,NA
CASSVDRGCHEQYF,TGTGCCAGCAGTGTAGACAGGGGTTGCCACGAGCAGTACTTC,TRBD1,TRBJ2-7,TRBV2,NA
CASSAGTGFTEAFF,TGCGCCAGCAGCGCCGGGACAGGGTTCACTGAAGCTTTCTTT,TRBD1,TRBJ1-1,TRBV5-1,NA
CATSRDPGNNQPQHF,TGTGCCACCAGCAGAGACCCAGGGAACAATCAGCCCCAGCATTTT,NA,TRBJ1-5,TRBV15,NA
CASSPTVVNYEQYF,TGCGCCAGCAGCCCGACAGTTGTCAACTACGAGCAGTACTTC,NA,TRBJ2-7,TRBV4-3,NA
CASGLVRDGTGGTDTQYF,TGTGCTAGTGGTTTGGTACGGGACGGGACAGGGGGCACAGATACGCAGTATTTT,TRBD1,TRBJ2-3,TRBV12-5,NA
CASKGEGIYGYTF,TGTGCCAGCAAGGGGGAAGGTATCTATGGCTACACCTTC,NA,TRBJ1-2,TRBV6-1,few
CASSLLTDTQYF,TGCGCCAGCAGCTTACTCACAGATACGCAGTATTTT,NA,TRBJ2-3,TRBV5-1,NA
CAISDSRGKTGNTIYF,TGTGCCATCAGTGATAGTAGAGGAAAAACTGGAAACACCATATATTTT,NA,TRBJ1-3,TRBV10-3,NA
CASSLSGPLHF,TGTGCCAGCAGTTTATCAGGACCCCTCCACTTT,NA,TRBJ1-6,TRBV28,NA
CAISEPRGGGGYTF,TGTGCCATCAGTGAGCCTAGGGGGGGAGGCGGCTACACCTTC,NA,TRBJ1-2,TRBV10-3,NA
CASSLTLGGATDTQYF,TGTGCCAGCAGTTTAACCCTCGGGGGGGCGACAGATACGCAGTATTTT,TRBD2,TRBJ2-3,TRBV6-5,NA
CASSWGLRGELFF,TGTGCCAGCAGCTGGGGACTCCGCGGGGAGCTGTTTTTT,NA,TRBJ2-2,TRBV5-6,once
CASSQGLAGGYEQYF,TGTGCCAGCAGCCAAGGGCTAGCGGGGGGCTACGAGCAGTACTTC,TRBD2,TRBJ2-7,TRBV14,NA
CASRWGVGTTEAFF,TGTGCCAGCCGGTGGGGGGTCGGTACTACTGAAGCTTTCTTT,NA,TRBJ1-1,TRBV27,NA
CASSLGAGDTEAFF,TGTGCCAGCAGCTTGGGGGCGGGCGACACTGAAGCTTTCTTT,NA,TRBJ1-1,TRBV5-6,NA
CASSESRLGGAYNEQFF,TGCGCCAGCAGTGAGTCGAGGTTGGGGGGGGCCTACAATGAGCAGTTCTTC,TRBD2,TRBJ2-1,TRBV10-2,NA
CASSGSTGNTEAFF,TGTGCCAGCAGCGGGTCCACAGGGAACACTGAAGCTTTCTTT,NA,TRBJ1-1,TRBV7-2,NA
CAWSVRWRLPSDGYTF,TGTGCCTGGAGTGTACGGTGGAGACTCCCCTCGGATGGCTACACCTTC,NA,TRBJ1-2,TRBV30,NA
CAWTPGPPKVNEQFF,TGTGCCTGGACGCCAGGGCCGCCGAAAGTAAATGAGCAGTTCTTC,NA,TRBJ2-1,TRBV30,NA
CASSEQGYTDTQYF,TGTGCCAGCAGTGAACAGGGGTACACAGATACGCAGTATTTT,NA,TRBJ2-3,TRBV2,once
CASSPEGRTEAFF,TGTGCCAGCAGCCCAGAGGGGAGGACTGAAGCTTTCTTT,NA,TRBJ1-1,TRBV7-3,NA
CASSAVGGSETQYF,TGTGCCAGCAGCGCGGTAGGAGGGAGCGAGACCCAGTACTTC,NA,TRBJ2-5,TRBV2,NA
CASSLETQGAVQYF,TGTGCCAGCAGCTTGGAAACCCAGGGGGCGGTGCAGTACTTC,TRBD1,TRBJ2-7,TRBV5-6,NA
CASSYSGTGDYNEQFF,TGTGCCAGCAGCTACTCCGGGACAGGGGACTACAATGAGCAGTTCTTC,TRBD1,TRBJ2-1,TRBV4-2,NA
CASRRTEHVDYYGYTF,TGTGCCAGCAGAAGGACAGAGCACGTAGACTACTATGGCTACACCTTC,NA,TRBJ1-2,TRBV5-6,few
CASSLAGNYGYTF,TGCGCCAGCAGCTTAGCAGGGAACTATGGCTACACCTTC,NA,TRBJ1-2,TRBV5-1,NA
CASNRLAGSTDTQYF,TGTGCCAGCAATCGGCTAGCGGGGAGCACAGATACGCAGTATTTT,TRBD2,TRBJ2-3,TRBV11-1,NA
CASSSLPGGAGGDIQYF,TGTGCCAGCAGTTCCCTCCCGGGGGGGGCCGGGGGGGACATTCAGTACTTC,TRBD2,TRBJ2-4,TRBV28,NA
CSARTGETQYF,TGCAGTGCTAGAACAGGGGAGACCCAGTACTTC,NA,TRBJ2-5,TRBV20-1,NA
CASSRVWNTEAFF,TGTGCCAGCAGCCGGGTTTGGAACACTGAAGCTTTCTTT,NA,TRBJ1-1,TRBV27,NA
CASSLGAGVGTGYTF,TGTGCCAGCAGCTTAGGGGCGGGTGTCGGAACGGGCTACACCTTC,NA,TRBJ1-2,TRBV7-8,NA
CASSRVEAFF,TGTGCCAGTAGTAGAGTGGAAGCTTTCTTT,NA,TRBJ1-1,TRBV19,NA
CASSEGTQYF,TGTGCCAGCAGTGAGGGGACCCAGTACTTC,NA,TRBJ2-5,TRBV6-6,NA
CATTGTGAFFYGYTF,TGTGCCACCACCGGGACAGGCGCCTTCTTCTACGGCTACACCTTC,TRBD1,TRBJ1-2,TRBV15,NA
CAGTVQGYEQFF,TGTGCCGGAACCGTACAGGGGTATGAGCAGTTCTTC,TRBD1,TRBJ2-1,TRBV2,NA
CASSLGAVNSPLHF,TGCGCCAGCAGCTTGGGGGCTGTTAATTCACCCCTCCACTTT,NA,TRBJ1-6,TRBV5-1,NA